A selection of T cell receptor beta chains follows, all from one sample in a study of cytomegalovirus exposure and HLA in healthy donors. TCRdb keeps only in-frame clones here, not all; method: immunoSEQ multiplex PCR. The repertoire has some 100,000 clones, roughly 83% of them found once; the top ten carry under 5%. The sample consisted of PBMCs. The origin of the receptors is a man in his late teens or twenties in good health and CMV-seronegative. Each CDR3 is given with its conserved first and last residue.

V	J	CDR3
TRBV27	TRBJ2-1	CASSPVDRANEQFF
TRBV5-1	TRBJ2-4	CASNTELAYGKNIQYF
TRBV30	TRBJ1-2	CAWSTRRPLF
TRBV6-6	TRBJ1-5	CASSYQGSAYRPQHF
TRBV6-5	TRBJ1-1	CASSYSATTEAFF
TRBV6-5	TRBJ2-7	CASSYFRGDYEQYF
TRBV25-1	TRBJ2-7	CASSAGDRSYEQYF
TRBV30	TRBJ2-7	CAWSVGQDYEQYF
TRBV9	TRBJ2-1	CASSVKDIEQFF
TRBV6-6	TRBJ2-7	CASSRTGLSSYEQYF
TRBV6-5	TRBJ2-7	CASSSGSGNSYEQYF
TRBV2	TRBJ2-3	CASSRLAGGVDTQYF
TRBV5-8	TRBJ2-3	CASSDYRGSTDTQYF
TRBV7-9	TRBJ2-7	CASRKSGSYEQYF
TRBV27	TRBJ2-1	CASSLQVSSYNEQFF
TRBV7-9	TRBJ1-2	CASSLVQHGYTF
TRBV5-4	TRBJ1-2	CASSLGRDRANYGYTF
TRBV7-9	TRBJ2-7	CASSPLGGTDEQYF
TRBV30	TRBJ2-4	CAWRLSARGIQYF
TRBV5-1	TRBJ1-5	CASSPSQVCNQPQHF
TRBV30	TRBJ2-7	CAWSGDRDEQYF
TRBV15	TRBJ1-2	CATSRGTERYGYTF
TRBV19	TRBJ2-1	CASSIVGEGDFYNEQFF
TRBV5-1	TRBJ1-1	CASSPGQGSGTEAFF